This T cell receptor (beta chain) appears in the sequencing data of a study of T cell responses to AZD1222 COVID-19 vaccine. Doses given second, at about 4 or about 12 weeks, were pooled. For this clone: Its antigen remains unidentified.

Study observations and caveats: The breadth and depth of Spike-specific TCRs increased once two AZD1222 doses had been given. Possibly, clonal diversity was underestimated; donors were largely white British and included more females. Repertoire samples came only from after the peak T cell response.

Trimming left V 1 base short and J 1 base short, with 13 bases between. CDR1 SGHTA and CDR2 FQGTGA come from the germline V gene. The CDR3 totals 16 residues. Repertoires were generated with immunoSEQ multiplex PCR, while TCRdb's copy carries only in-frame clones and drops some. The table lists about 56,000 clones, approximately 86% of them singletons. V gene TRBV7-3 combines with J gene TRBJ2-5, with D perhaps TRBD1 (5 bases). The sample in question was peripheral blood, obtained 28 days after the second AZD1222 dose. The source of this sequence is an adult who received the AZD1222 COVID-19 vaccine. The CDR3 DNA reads TGTGCCAGCAGCTTAAATCCTAGGGGCATCCAAGAGACCCAGTACTTC. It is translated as CASSLNPRGIQETQYF.